The 20 T cell receptor beta chains given below trace back to one sample, sequenced in a study of Graves' ophthalmopathy and Graves' hyperthyroidism. Amplification from RNA transcripts yielded the TCR beta CDR3 regions. First-round RT-PCR with HTBI primers preceded a second-round multiplex PCR. MiXCR, applied by TCRdb to the multiplex PCR reads, yields one record per CDR3 protein. This sample yields some 39,000 distinct CDR3 sequences, of which approximately 55% are seen a single time; about 28% belongs to the top ten. The sequencing input was peripheral blood. All receptors come from an adult woman with stable Graves' hyperthyroidism.

About this clonotype: A much larger clone differs by one base, so this may be a read error. Likely a read error: the CDR3 ends without its conserved phenylalanine or tryptophan. The rearrangement links TRBV29-1 to TRBJ1-1; no definite D call. The CDR3 is 13 residues long. V lost 7 bases and J lost 1, with 13 bases in between. The V gene's germline CDR1 is SQVTM and CDR2 ANQGSEA. The CDR3 DNA follows: TGCAGCGACGGGGAACCGCCGAACACTGAAGCTTTCCTT. This encodes CSDGEPPNTEAFL.

V is TRBV20-1 and J is TRBJ1-2, with a possible D match to TRBD1 (5 bases). Germline lookup yields CDR1 DFQATT and CDR2 SNEGSKA (reference sequence). V was pared by 3 bases and J by 4 bases, with 9 bases between. There are 12 residues in the CDR3. The CDR3 DNA reads as TGCAGTGCTAGCGACAGACTCTATGGCTACACCTTC. It is translated as CSASDRLYGYTF.

Turning to this clonotype: A much larger clone differs by one base, so this may be a read error. The V gene is TRBV20-1, the J gene TRBJ2-3; weak D call: TRBD2 (5 bases). The CDR3 has 13 amino acids. Per the germline V gene, CDR1 is DFQATT and CDR2 is SNEGSKA (reference sequence). The CDR3 DNA follows: TGCAGTGCTAGATACGGACTCACAGATACGCGGTATTTT. Translating it yields CSARYGLTDTRYF.

This clonotype was counted ten times or more. This sequence joins TRBV5-1 and TRBJ2-2; 12 nucleotides match TRBD2. Trimming at V came to 4 bases and at J to 2 bases, leaving 6 bases not matched to a gene. The CDR3 runs to 17 residues. Germline V CDR1 and CDR2: SGHRS, YFSETQ. CDR3 region: CASSQGLAGANTGELFF. CDR3 nucleotide sequence: TGCGCCAGCAGCCAGGGACTAGCGGGTGCTAACACCGGGGAGCTGTTTTTT.

This clonotype was observed many times. This sequence joins TRBV11-1 and TRBJ2-7, with D tentatively TRBD1 (6 bases). The length of the CDR3 is 16 residues. V lost 3 bases and J 3 bases, leaving 18 bases between the germline ends. Looked up from germline, CDR1 is SGHAT and CDR2 is FQDESV (reference sequence). The CDR3 protein is CASSLRGTGPYYEQYF. The CDR3 nucleotides read TGTGCCAGCAGCTTGCGAGGCACAGGGCCCTACTACGAGCAGTACTTC. The full variable domain, with the rest looked up from reference TRBV11-1 and TRBJ2-7, is EAEVAQSPRYKITEKSQAVAFWCDPISGHATLYWYRQILGQGPELLVQFQDESVVDDSQLPKDRFSAERLKGVDSTLKIQPAELGDSAMYLCASSLRGTGPYYEQYFGPGTRLTVT.

Many counts were recorded for this clonotype. The chain employs TRBV28 and TRBJ2-7; TRBD1 matches at 7 bases. This CDR3 spans 14 amino acids. CDR1 and CDR2 (germline): MDHEN, SYDVKM. V was clipped by 5 bases and J by 4 bases; unmatched bases: 8. The DNA of the CDR3 is TGTGCCAGCAGTCCTAGGGGGCGCGGGTACGAGCAGTACTTC. Its protein is CASSPRGRGYEQYF.

This clonotype was detected ten times or more. The V call is TRBV7-9, the J call TRBJ2-7; D might be TRBD2 (5 bases). V lost 0 bases and J lost 3, with 9 bases in between. Germline V gene sequence: CDR1 SEHNR, CDR2 FQNEAQ (reference sequence). The CDR3 is 14 residues long. CDR3 sequence (DNA): TGTGCCAGCAGCTTAGCGGGAGTGAACTACGAGCAGTACTTC. Translated, it gives CASSLAGVNYEQYF.

The rearrangement links TRBV20-1 to TRBJ2-7, with 9 bases identical to TRBD1. The CDR3 consists of 15 residues. Trimming cost V 0 bases and J 4 bases; bases outside gene matches: 7. CDR1 and CDR2 (germline): DFQATT, SNEGSKA (reference sequence). The CDR3, as DNA: TGCAGTGCTAGAGATTTCGAGACAGGGGGTTACGAGCAGTACTTC. Translation gives CSARDFETGGYEQYF.

This clonotype was seen many times. J is TRBJ1-2 and V is TRBV6-6; TRBD1 might be the D (6 bases). With 7 bases removed from V and 4 bases from J, the gap between germline ends came to 16 bases. This CDR3 comprises 14 residues. Germline lookup yields CDR1 MNHNY and CDR2 SVGAGI (reference sequence). The CDR3, as DNA: TGTGCCAGCACCGGGGGCGGATACGCCTATGGCTACACCTTC. This sequence encodes CASTGGGYAYGYTF.

The table lists this clonotype with many counts. V is TRBV12-3 or TRBV12-4 and J is TRBJ1-1, with D unclear. This CDR3 has 14 amino acids. V was cut by 3 bases and J by 4 bases, with 12 bases left in between. Written as DNA, the CDR3 is TGTGCCAGCAGTTTTGGCAGGACTTTCACTGAAGCTTTCTTT. Translation: CASSFGRTFTEAFF.

This clonotype has a count of ten or more. The gene calls are TRBV7-6 and TRBJ2-2; 13 nucleotides line up with TRBD2. The CDR3 totals 17 residues. CDR1 and CDR2 from the germline V gene are SGHVS and FNYEAQ. Unmatched junction bases numbered 10, after V lost 8 bases and J lost 4 bases. Here the CDR3 DNA reads TGTGCCAGCGGTACTAGCGGGAGGGGTAGATTCACCGGGGAGCTGTTTTTT. Encoded protein: CASGTSGRGRFTGELFF.

Turning to this clonotype: The junction differs from germline at one of its ends, possibly a read error. V and J are TRBV7-6 and TRBJ2-2; D possibly corresponds to TRBD1 (6 bases). Per the germline V gene, CDR1 is SGHVS and CDR2 is FNYEAQ. The CDR3 has 13 amino acids. The CDR3 sequence: CASSLEGDGELLF. CDR3 DNA sequence: TGTGCTAGCAGCTTAGAGGGGGACGGGGAGCTGCTCTTC.

The chain uses TRBV5-5 and TRBJ2-5; 10 positions match TRBD1. Germline trimming cut 4 bases from V and 5 bases from J; bases unmatched to any gene: 5. CDR1 and CDR2 from the germline V gene are SGHKS and YYEKEE (reference sequence). The CDR3 runs 14 residues. DNA of the CDR3: TGTGCCAGCAGCGGAGGGACAGGGGAGGAGACCCAGTACTTC. This gives the protein CASSGGTGEETQYF. Full variable domain (outside the CDR3, taken from reference TRBV5-5 and TRBJ2-5): DAGVTQSPTHLIKTRGQQVTLRCSPISGHKSVSWYQQVLGQGPQFIFQYYEKEERGRGNFPDRFSARQFPNYSSELNVNALLLGDSALYLCASSGGTGEETQYFGPGTRLLVL.

The table lists this clonotype with many counts. The J gene is TRBJ1-1, the V gene TRBV11-2; unclear D gene. V dropped 0 bases and J dropped 4 bases, with 15 bases sitting between them. Germline values: CDR1 SGHAT, CDR2 FQNNGV. The CDR3 extends over 16 amino acids. The DNA for the CDR3 is TGTGCCAGCAGCTTAGATACCGCGAGGGTGGGCACTGAAGCTTTCTTT. Residues: CASSLDTARVGTEAFF. The full variable domain, its missing parts supplied by reference TRBV11-2 and TRBJ1-1, is EAGVAQSPRYKIIEKRQSVAFWCNPISGHATLYWYQQILGQGPKLLIQFQNNGVVDDSQLPKDRFSAERLKGVDSTLKIQPAKLEDSAVYLCASSLDTARVGTEAFFGQGTRLTVV.

There are many counts of this clonotype. The J gene is TRBJ2-7, the V gene TRBV5-6, with 9 positions matching TRBD1. The germline gives CDR1 SGHDT, CDR2 YYEEEE. CDR3 length equals 15 residues. The V segment lost 0 bases and the J segment 5 bases; nucleotides outside the gene matches: 6. As DNA, the CDR3 is TGTGCCAGCAGCTTGGAGGGGACAGGGAATGACGAGCAGTACTTC. Protein: CASSLEGTGNDEQYF.

This clonotype has more than one count but fewer than ten. At one end, the junction sequence differs from germline, possibly due to a read error. J is TRBJ1-1 and V is TRBV11-3, with 7 bases fitting TRBD1. The germline CDR1 and CDR2 sequences are SGHNT and YENEEA. This CDR3 is 14 amino acids long. The CDR3 spells CASSLTGRDTEALF. The CDR3 region has the DNA TGTGCCAGCAGCCTGACAGGGAGGGACACTGAAGCTCTCTTT.

This clonotype was seen a single time. The rearrangement links TRBV19 to TRBJ2-7; 14 nucleotides line up with TRBD2. CDR3 length equals 15 residues. After removal of 5 bases from V and 3 bases from J, the junction contained 3 bases not matched to a gene. CDR1 LNHDA and CDR2 SQIVND come from the germline V gene (reference sequence). CDR3 DNA sequence: TGTGCCAGTAGTTCGGGACTAGCGGGAGACTACGAGCAGTACTTC. Amino acid sequence: CASSSGLAGDYEQYF.

A note on this clonotype: Lacking the conserved final phenylalanine or tryptophan, this CDR3 likely reflects a read error. The chain couples TRBV10-2 to TRBJ1-2, with D possibly matching TRBD1 (6 bases). Deletions cut 8 bases from V and 4 bases from J, with 11 bases between. Germline V gene lookup returns CDR1 WSHSY and CDR2 SAAADI. This CDR3 contains 12 residues. The CDR3 sequence: CASYGQIYGYTL. The CDR3 DNA follows: TGCGCCAGCTACGGACAGATCTATGGCTACACCTTA.

This sequence joins TRBV29-1 and TRBJ1-2; 10 nucleotides line up with TRBD1. CDR3 length: 13 residues. The germline V gene encodes CDR1 SQVTM and CDR2 ANQGSEA. Trimming took 4 bases from V and 6 from J; bases not matched to a gene: 5. For the CDR3, the DNA is TGCAGCGTTGCCGGGACAGGGGCGGATGGCTACACCTTC. It yields the protein CSVAGTGADGYTF.

At least ten counts were recorded for this clonotype. This chain links TRBV27 with TRBJ1-4; D uncertain. The V gene lost 4 bases and the J gene lost 2 bases, with 8 bases spanning the gap. The CDR3 extends over 14 amino acids. Germline V CDR1 and CDR2: MNHEY, SMNVEV (reference sequence). The CDR3 loop reads CASSSDGTNEKLFF. The CDR3 nucleotides read TGTGCCAGCAGTTCGGATGGGACTAATGAAAAACTGTTTTTT. Variable domain in full (rest from reference TRBV27 and TRBJ1-4): EAQVTQNPRYLITVTGKKLTVTCSQNMNHEYMSWYRQDPGLGLRQIYYSMNVEVTDKGDVPEGYKVSRKEKRNFPLILESPSPNQTSLYFCASSSDGTNEKLFFGSGTQLSVL.